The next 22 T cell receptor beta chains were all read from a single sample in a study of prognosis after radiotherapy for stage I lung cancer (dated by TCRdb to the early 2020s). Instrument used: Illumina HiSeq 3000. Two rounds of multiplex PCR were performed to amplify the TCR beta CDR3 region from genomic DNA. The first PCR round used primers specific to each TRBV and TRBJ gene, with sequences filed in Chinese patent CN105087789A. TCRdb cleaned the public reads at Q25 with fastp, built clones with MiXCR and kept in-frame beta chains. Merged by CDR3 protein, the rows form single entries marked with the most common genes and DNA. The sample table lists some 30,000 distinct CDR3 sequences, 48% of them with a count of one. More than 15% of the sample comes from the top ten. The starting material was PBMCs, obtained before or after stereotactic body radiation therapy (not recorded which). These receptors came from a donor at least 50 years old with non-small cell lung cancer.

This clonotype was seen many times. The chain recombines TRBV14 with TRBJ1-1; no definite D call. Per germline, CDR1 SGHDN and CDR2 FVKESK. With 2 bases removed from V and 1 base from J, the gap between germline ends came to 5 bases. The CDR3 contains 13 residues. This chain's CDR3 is CASSQYRNTEAFF. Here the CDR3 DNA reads TGTGCCAGCAGCCAATACAGGAACACTGAAGCTTTCTTT.

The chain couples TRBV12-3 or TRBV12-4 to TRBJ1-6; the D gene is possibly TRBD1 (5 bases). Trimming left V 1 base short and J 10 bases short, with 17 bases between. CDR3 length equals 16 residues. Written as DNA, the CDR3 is TGTGCCAGCAGTTTAGGGGGGTCAGTCATTCGATCACCCCTCCACTTT. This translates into CASSLGGSVIRSPLHF.

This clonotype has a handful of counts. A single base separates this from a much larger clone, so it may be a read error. The CDR3: CASSFHGRLSSGELFF. As DNA, the CDR3 is TGCGCCAGCAGCTTTCATGGGAGGTTAAGCAGCGGGGAGCTGTTTTTT. V is TRBV5-1 and J is TRBJ2-2, with D perhaps matching TRBD2 (6 bases). Trimming took 2 bases from V and 7 from J, leaving 18 bases between them. Germline CDR1 SGHRS, CDR2 YFSETQ. The CDR3 is 16 amino acids.

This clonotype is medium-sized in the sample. For the CDR3, the DNA is TGTGCCAGCAGCGTTAGCGGACCCTTGAATGAGCAGTTCTTC. Translating it yields CASSVSGPLNEQFF. The J gene is TRBJ2-1, the V gene TRBV9, with D maybe TRBD2 (6 bases). V dropped 2 bases and J dropped 7 bases, with 13 bases sitting between them. Per the germline V gene, CDR1 is SGDLS and CDR2 is YYNGEE. This CDR3 is 14 amino acids long.

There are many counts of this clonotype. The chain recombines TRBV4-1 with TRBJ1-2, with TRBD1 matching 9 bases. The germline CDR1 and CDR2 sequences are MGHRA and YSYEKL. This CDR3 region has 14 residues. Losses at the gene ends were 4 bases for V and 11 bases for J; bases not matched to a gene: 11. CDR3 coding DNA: TGCGCCAGCAGCCCACAGGGGGCAGTGGGGTCTTACACCTTC. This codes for CASSPQGAVGSYTF.

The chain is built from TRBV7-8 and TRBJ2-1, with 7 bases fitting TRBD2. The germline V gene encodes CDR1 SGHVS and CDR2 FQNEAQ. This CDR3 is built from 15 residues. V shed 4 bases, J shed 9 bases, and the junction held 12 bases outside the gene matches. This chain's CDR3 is CASSSGSGPTGEQFF. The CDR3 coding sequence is TGTGCCAGCAGCTCAGGTAGCGGGCCCACGGGTGAGCAGTTCTTC.

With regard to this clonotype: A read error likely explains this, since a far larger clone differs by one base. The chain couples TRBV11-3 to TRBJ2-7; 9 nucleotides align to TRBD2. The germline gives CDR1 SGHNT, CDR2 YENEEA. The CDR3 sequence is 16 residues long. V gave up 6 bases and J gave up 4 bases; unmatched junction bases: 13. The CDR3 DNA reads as TGTGCCAGCAGATTAAGAATGTCTAGCGGGATATACGAGCAGTACTTC. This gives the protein CASRLRMSSGIYEQYF.

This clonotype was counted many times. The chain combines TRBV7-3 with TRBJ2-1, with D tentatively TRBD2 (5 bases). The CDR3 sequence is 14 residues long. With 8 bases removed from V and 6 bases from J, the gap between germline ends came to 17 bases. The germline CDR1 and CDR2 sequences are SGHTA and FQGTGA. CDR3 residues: CASSDRGSFNEQFF. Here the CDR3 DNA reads TGTGCCAGCTCCGACCGGGGTAGTTTCAATGAGCAGTTCTTC.

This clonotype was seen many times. In DNA, the CDR3 is TGCAGTGCTAGTCAGGACGGCCTCAATGAAAAACTGTTTTTT. This encodes CSASQDGLNEKLFF. The rearrangement links TRBV20-1 to TRBJ1-4; D call uncertain. CDR1 is DFQATT, CDR2 SNEGSKA, per germline (reference sequence). This CDR3 comprises 14 residues. Trimming pared 3 bases from V and 5 bases from J, leaving 13 bases between.

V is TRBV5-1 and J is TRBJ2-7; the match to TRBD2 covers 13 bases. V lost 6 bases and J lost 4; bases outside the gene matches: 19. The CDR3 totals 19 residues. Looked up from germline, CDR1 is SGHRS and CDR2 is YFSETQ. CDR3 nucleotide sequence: TGCGCCAGCATCTTTTGGTACCTTGGACTAGCGGGAGTCCCTTACGAGCAGTACTTC. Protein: CASIFWYLGLAGVPYEQYF. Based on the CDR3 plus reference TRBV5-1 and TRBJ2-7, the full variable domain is KAGVTQTPRYLIKTRGQQVTLSCSPISGHRSVSWYQQTPGQGLQFLFEYFSETQRNKGNFPGRFSGRQFSNSRSEMNVSTLELGDSALYLCASIFWYLGLAGVPYEQYFGPGTRLTVT.

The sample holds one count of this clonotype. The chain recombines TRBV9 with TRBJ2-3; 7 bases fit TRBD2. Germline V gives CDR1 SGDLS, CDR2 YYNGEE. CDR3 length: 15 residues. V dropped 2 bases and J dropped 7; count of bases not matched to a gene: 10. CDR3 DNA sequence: TGTGCCAGCAGCGTTTCCGGGACTACGACTAATACGCAGTATTTT. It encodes CASSVSGTTTNTQYF.

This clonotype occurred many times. CDR3 loop: CASSLYFLESSYNSPLHF. CDR3 nucleotide sequence: TGTGCCAGCAGCTTGTACTTCCTAGAGAGCTCCTATAATTCACCCCTCCACTTT. V is TRBV7-2 and J is TRBJ1-6; D unresolved. Germline CDR1 reads SGHTA; CDR2 reads FQGNSA. CDR3 length: 18 residues. The V and J ends lost 3 bases and 0 bases respectively, with 15 bases between them. Full variable domain (missing parts from reference TRBV7-2 and TRBJ1-6): GAGVSQSPSNKVTEKGKDVELRCDPISGHTALYWYRQSLGQGLEFLIYFQGNSAPDKSGLPSDRFSAERTGGSVSTLTIQRTQQEDSAVYLCASSLYFLESSYNSPLHFGNGTRLTVT.

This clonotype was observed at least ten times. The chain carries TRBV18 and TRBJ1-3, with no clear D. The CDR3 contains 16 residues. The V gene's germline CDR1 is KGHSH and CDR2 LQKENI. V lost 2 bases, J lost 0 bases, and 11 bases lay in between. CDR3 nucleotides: TGTGCCAGCTCACCAGGGAACCCTAGCTCTGGAAACACCATATATTTT. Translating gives CASSPGNPSSGNTIYF.

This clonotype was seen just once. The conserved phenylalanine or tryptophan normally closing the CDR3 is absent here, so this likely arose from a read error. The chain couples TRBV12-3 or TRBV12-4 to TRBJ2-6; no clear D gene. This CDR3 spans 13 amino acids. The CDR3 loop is CARSLTGANVLTS. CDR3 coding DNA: TGTGCCAGAAGTTTAACAGGGGCCAACGTCCTGACTTCC.

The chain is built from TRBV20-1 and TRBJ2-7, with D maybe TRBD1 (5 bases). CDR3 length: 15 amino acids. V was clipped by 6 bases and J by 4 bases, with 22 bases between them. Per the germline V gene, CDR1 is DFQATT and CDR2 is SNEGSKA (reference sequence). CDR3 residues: CSASFGRVQRYEQYF. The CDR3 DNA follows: TGCAGTGCCTCCTTTGGCAGGGTCCAACGGTACGAGCAGTACTTC.

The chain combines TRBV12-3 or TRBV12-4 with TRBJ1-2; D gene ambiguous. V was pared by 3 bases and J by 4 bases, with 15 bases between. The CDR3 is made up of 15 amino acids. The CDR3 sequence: CASSFGRRAGYGYTF. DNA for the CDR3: TGTGCCAGCAGTTTCGGGCGGAGAGCTGGCTATGGCTACACCTTC.

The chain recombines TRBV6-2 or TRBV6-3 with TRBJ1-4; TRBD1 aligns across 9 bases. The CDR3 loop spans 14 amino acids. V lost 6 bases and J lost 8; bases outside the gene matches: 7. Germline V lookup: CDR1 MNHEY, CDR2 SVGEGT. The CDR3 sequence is CASSTGGAGEKLFF. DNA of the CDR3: TGTGCCAGCAGCACAGGGGGCGCAGGGGAAAAACTGTTTTTT.

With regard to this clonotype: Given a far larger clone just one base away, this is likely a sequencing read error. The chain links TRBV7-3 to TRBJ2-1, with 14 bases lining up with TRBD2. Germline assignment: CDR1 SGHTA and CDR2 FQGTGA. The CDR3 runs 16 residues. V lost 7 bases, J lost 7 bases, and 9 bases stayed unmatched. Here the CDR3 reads CASISPGLAGVNEQFF. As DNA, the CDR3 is TGTGCCAGCATCTCCCCGGGACTAGCGGGAGTTAATGAGCAGTTCTTC.

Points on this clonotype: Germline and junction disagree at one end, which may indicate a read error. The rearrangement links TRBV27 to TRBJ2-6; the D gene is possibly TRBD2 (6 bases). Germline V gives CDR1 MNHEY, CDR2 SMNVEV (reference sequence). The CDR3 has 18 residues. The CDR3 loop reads CASSLRRAYYSWANFLTF. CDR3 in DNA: TGTGCCAGCAGTTTACGGAGGGCTTATTACTCTTGGGCCAACTTCCTGACTTTC.

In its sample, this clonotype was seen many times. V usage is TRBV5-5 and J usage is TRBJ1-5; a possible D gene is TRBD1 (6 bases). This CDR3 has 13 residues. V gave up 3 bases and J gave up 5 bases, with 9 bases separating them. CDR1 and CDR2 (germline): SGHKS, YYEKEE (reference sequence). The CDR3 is CASSWDTDQPQHF. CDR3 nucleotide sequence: TGTGCCAGCAGCTGGGACACGGATCAGCCCCAGCATTTT.

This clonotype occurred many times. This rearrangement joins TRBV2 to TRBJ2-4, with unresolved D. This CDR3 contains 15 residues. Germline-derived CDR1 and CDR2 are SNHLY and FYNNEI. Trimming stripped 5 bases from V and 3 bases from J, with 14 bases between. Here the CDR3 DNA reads TGTGCCAGCAGTAGAGAAGGAGTTAGCAAAAACATTCAGTACTTC. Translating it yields CASSREGVSKNIQYF.

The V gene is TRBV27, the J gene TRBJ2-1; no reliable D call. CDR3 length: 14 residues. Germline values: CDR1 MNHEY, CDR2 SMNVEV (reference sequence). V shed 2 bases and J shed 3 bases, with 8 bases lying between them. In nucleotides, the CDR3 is TGTGCCAGCAGTTTAAGCAGATACTACAATGAGCAGTTCTTC. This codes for CASSLSRYYNEQFF.